Sequencing of this T cell receptor beta chain was carried out in a study of cytotoxic CD8 clonotypes in ibrutinib-treated CLL. For the study at large: The authors obtained response samples at a median of about 13 months of treatment, range 6 to 36.

Libraries were prepared by immunoSEQ multiplex PCR; TCRdb keeps only in-frame clonotypes and omits some of them. The data hold 150,000 or so clones, with 76% observed a single time. Trimming stripped 1 base from V and 2 bases from J, with 9 bases between. The germline gives CDR1 SGHTA, CDR2 FQGNSA. The CDR3 spans 15 residues. This clone was detected once. Its matching antigen is unknown. Findings and limits, study-wide: The clonality went up when patients responded to ibrutinib and dropped back toward baseline at progression. At the start, clonality exceeded age-matched healthy donors and followed circulating CD8+ T-cell counts.

Sequences were derived from PBMCs, sampled after 24 months of ibrutinib treatment. This sequence was found in a human donor with chronic lymphocytic leukemia. This rearrangement joins TRBV7-2 to TRBJ1-5; D is unclear. DNA for the CDR3: TGTGCCAGCAGCTTAGATGGGGTCGGCAATCAGCCCCAGCATTTT. Translation gives CASSLDGVGNQPQHF. Complete variable domain (other parts from reference TRBV7-2 and TRBJ1-5): GAGVSQSPSNKVTEKGKDVELRCDPISGHTALYWYRQSLGQGLEFLIYFQGNSAPDKSGLPSDRFSAERTGGSVSTLTIQRTQQEDSAVYLCASSLDGVGNQPQHFGDGTRLSIL.